The clone carrying this T cell receptor (beta chain) appeared a few times. What it binds is not known. This sample is drawn from a study of persistence of HIV-infected CD4 T cells. Cells were stimulated with overlapping HIV-1 Gag 15-mer peptides. CD40L/CD69 double-negative CD45RO-high memory CD4+ T cells were collected. Germline V gene lookup returns CDR1 MDHEN and CDR2 SYDVKM. The V end lost 5 bases, the J end lost 7 bases, and 15 bases lay between the germline ends. The CDR3 covers 14 residues. This was the immunoSEQ version 4 assay in survey mode. Some clones are missing from TCRdb's copy, which holds only in-frame ones; the method was immunoSEQ multiplex PCR. The data hold tens of thousands of clones, with roughly 77% observed a single time.

The specimen was CD4+ T cells sorted from PBMCs after approximately 20-hour stimulation, collected from a patient who received antiretroviral therapy. The genes are TRBV28 and TRBJ1-5; D is perhaps TRBD1 (6 bases). This clonotype was sampled from an adult man with HIV who was CMV-seropositive. The CDR3 spells CASSRRQVGQPQHF. The CDR3 bases are TGTGCCAGCAGTCGCAGACAGGTCGGGCAGCCCCAGCATTTT.